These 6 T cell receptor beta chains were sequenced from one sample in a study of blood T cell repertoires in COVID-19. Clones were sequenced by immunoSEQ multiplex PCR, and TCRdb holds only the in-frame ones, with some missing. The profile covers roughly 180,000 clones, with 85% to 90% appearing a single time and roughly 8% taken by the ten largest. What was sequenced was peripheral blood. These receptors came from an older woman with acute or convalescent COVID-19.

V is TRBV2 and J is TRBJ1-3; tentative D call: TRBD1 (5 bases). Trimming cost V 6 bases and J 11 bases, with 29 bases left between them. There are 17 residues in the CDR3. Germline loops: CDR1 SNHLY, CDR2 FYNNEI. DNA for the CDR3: TGTGCCAGCAGGATCCTGGAACCCGGGACTGCAATCGTTCCCATATATTTT. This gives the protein CASRILEPGTAIVPIYF.

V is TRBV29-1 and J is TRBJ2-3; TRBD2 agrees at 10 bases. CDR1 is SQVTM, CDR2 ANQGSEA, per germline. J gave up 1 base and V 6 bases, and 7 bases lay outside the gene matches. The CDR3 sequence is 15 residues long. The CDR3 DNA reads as TGCAGCGTGATTTTACTAGCGGGGCGCACAGATACGCAGTATTTT. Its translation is CSVILLAGRTDTQYF.

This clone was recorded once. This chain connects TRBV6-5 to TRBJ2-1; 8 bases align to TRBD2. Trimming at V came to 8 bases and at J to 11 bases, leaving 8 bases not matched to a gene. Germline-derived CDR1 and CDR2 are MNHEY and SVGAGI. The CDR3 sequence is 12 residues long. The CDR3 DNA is TGTGCCAGCTCTAGACTTAGCGGGAAGCAGTTCTTC. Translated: CASSRLSGKQFF.

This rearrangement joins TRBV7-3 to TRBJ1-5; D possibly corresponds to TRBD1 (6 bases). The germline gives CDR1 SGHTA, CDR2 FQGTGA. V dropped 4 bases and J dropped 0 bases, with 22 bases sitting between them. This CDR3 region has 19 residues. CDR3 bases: TGTGCCAGCAGCTCATACGTGCCGGGACAAGGATATAGCAATCAGCCCCAGCATTTT. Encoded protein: CASSSYVPGQGYSNQPQHF.

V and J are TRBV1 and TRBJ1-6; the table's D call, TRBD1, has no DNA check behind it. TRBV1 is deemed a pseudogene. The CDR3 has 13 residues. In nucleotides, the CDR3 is TGCACCAGCAGCTCTCAGGGTAATTCACCCCTCCACTTT. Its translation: CTSSSQGNSPLHF.

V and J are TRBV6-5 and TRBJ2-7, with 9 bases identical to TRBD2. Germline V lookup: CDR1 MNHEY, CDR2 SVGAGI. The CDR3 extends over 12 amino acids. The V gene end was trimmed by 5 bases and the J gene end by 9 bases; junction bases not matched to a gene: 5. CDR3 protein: CASSQASGVQYF. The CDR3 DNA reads TGTGCCAGCAGTCAGGCTAGCGGGGTGCAGTACTTC.